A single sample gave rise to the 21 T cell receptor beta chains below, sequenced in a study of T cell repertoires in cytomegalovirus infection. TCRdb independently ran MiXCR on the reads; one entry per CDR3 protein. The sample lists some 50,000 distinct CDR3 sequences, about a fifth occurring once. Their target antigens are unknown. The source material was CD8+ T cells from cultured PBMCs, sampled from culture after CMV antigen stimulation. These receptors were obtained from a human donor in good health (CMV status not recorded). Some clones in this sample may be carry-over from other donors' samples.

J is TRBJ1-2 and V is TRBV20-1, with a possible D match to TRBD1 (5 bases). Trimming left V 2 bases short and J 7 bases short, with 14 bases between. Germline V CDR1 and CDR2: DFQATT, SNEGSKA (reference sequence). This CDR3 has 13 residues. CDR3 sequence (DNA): TGCAGTGCTAGACTAACAGGAGAAGGTGGCTACACCTTC. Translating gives CSARLTGEGGYTF.

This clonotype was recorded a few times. CDR3 nucleotide sequence: TGTGCCAGCAGTTCTCCCCCGGGACAGGGGGAAAACAATGAGCAGTTCTTC. Protein: CASSSPPGQGENNEQFF. The V and J genes are TRBV12-3 or TRBV12-4 and TRBJ2-1, with 11 bases that match TRBD1. The V segment lost 4 bases and the J segment 5 bases; nucleotides outside the gene matches: 10. The CDR3 covers 17 residues.

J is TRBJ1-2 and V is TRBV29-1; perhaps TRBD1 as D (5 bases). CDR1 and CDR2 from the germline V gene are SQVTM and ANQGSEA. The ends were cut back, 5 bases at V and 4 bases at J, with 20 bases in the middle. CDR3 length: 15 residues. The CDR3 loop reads CSVSTGTGVFYGYTF. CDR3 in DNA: TGCAGCGTTTCAACCGGGACGGGGGTTTTCTATGGCTACACCTTC.

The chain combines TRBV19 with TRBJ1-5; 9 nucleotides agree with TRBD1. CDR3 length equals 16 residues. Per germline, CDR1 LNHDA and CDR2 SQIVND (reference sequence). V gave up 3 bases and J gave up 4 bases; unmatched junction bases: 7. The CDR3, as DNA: TGTGCCAGTAGTATGGAAGACAGGGGGGTAAATCAGCCCCAGCATTTT. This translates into CASSMEDRGVNQPQHF.

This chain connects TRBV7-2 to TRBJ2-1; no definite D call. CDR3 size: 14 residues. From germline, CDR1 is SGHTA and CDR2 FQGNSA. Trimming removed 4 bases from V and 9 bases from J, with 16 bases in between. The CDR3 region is CASSSRPSSGEQFF. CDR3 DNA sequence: TGTGCCAGCAGCTCACGACCCTCTAGTGGTGAGCAGTTCTTC.

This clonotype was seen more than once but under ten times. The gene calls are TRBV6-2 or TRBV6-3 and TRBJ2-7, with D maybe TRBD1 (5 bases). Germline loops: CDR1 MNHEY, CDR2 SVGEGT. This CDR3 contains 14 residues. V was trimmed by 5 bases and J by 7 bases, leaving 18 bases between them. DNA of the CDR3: TGTGCCAGCAGTCCCAAAGACAGTGCTTTTGAGCAGTACTTC. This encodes CASSPKDSAFEQYF.

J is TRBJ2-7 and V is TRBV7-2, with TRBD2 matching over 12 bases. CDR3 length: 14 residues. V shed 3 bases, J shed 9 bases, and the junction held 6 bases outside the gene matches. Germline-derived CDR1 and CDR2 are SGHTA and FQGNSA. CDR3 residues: CASSFPGLAGPQYF. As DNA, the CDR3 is TGTGCCAGCAGCTTCCCAGGACTAGCGGGGCCGCAGTACTTC.

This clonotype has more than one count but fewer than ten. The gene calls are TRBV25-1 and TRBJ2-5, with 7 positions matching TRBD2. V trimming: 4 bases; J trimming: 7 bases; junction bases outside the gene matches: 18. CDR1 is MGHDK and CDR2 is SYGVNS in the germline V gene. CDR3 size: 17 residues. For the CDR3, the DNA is TGTGCCAGCAGTGTAGTTGGTGCTAGCGGTAAAGAGTGGACCCAGTACTTC. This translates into CASSVVGASGKEWTQYF.

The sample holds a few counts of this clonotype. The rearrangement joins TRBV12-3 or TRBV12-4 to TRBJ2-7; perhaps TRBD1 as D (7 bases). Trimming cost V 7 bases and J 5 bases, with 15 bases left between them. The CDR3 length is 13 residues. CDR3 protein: CASTKQGGNEQYF. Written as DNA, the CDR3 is TGTGCCAGCACTAAGCAGGGGGGCAACGAGCAGTACTTC.

CDR3 protein: CSVARDVQHTEAFF. The CDR3 DNA reads TGCAGCGTTGCCAGGGACGTGCAGCACACTGAAGCTTTCTTT. The V gene is TRBV29-1, the J gene TRBJ1-1; TRBD1 is a possible D gene (5 bases). The CDR3 runs 14 residues. Trimming removed 4 bases from V and 3 bases from J, with 15 bases in between. CDR1 is SQVTM, CDR2 ANQGSEA, per germline.

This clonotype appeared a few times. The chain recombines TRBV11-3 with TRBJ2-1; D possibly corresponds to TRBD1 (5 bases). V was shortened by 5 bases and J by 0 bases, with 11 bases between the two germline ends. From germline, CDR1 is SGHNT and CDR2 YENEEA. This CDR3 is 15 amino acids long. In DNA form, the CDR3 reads TGTGCCAGCAGCGGGGCCCTTAGCTCCTACAATGAGCAGTTCTTC. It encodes CASSGALSSYNEQFF.

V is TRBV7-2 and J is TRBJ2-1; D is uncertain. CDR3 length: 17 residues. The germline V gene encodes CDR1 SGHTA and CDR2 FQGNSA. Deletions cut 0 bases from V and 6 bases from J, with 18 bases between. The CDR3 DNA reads TGTGCCAGCAGCTTAGCCCCCCCCGGACCCCAAGCCAATGAGCAGTTCTTC. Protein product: CASSLAPPGPQANEQFF.

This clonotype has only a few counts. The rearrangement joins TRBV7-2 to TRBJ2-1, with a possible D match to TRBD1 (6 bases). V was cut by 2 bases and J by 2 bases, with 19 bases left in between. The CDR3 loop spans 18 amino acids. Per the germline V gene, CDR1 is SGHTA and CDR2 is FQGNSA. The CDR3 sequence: CASSLFLGAGVTYNEQFF. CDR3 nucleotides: TGTGCCAGCAGCTTATTTCTAGGGGCAGGGGTAACCTACAATGAGCAGTTCTTC.

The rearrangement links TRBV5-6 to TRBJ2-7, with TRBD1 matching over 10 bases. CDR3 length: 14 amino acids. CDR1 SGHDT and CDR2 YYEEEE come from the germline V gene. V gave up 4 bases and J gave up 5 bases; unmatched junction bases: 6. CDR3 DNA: TGTGCCAGCAGCCCCGGGACAGGGGTCCACGAGCAGTACTTC. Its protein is CASSPGTGVHEQYF.

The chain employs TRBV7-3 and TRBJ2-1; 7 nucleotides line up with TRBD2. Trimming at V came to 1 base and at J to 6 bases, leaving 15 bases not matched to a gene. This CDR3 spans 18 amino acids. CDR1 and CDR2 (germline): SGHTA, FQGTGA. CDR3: CASSLNLVSREQTNEQFF. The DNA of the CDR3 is TGTGCCAGCAGCTTAAATCTCGTATCGCGGGAGCAGACCAATGAGCAGTTCTTC.

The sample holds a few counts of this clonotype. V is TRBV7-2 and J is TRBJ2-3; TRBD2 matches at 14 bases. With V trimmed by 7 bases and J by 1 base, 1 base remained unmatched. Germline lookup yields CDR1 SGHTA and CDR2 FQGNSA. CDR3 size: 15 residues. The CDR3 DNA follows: TGTGCCAGCAAGACTAGCGGGAGGGGCACAGATACGCAGTATTTT. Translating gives CASKTSGRGTDTQYF.

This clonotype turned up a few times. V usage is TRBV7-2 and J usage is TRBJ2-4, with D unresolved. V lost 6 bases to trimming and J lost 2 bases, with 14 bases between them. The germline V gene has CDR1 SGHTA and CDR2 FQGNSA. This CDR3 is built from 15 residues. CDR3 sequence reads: CASSGVSSPKNIQYF. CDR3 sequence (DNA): TGTGCCAGCAGTGGGGTGTCGTCGCCCAAAAACATTCAGTACTTC.

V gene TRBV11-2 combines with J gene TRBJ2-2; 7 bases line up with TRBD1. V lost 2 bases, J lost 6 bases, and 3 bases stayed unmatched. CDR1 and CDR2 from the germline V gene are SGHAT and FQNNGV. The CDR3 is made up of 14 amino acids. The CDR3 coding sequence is TGTGCCAGCAGCTTAAGTCAGGGGGCCGGGGAGCTGTTTTTT. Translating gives CASSLSQGAGELFF.

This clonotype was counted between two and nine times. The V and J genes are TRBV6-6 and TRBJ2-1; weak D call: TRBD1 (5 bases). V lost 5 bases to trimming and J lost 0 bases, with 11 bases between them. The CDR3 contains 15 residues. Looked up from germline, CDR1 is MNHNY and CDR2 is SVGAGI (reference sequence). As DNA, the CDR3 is TGTGCCAGCAGTCCGGACAAGAGCTCCTACAATGAGCAGTTCTTC. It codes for CASSPDKSSYNEQFF.

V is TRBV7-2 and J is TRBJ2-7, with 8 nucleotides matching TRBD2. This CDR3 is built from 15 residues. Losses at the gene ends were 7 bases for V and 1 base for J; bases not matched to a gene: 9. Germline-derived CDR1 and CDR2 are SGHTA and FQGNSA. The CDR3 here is CASTVSGMRSYEQYF. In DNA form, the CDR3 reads TGTGCCAGCACCGTTAGCGGGATGCGTTCCTACGAGCAGTACTTC.

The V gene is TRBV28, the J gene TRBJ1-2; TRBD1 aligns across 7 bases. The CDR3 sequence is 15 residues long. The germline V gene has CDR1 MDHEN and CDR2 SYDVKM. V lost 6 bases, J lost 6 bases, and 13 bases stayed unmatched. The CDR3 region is CASRTFVQGPHGYTF. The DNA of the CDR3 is TGTGCCAGCAGAACATTTGTACAGGGGCCACATGGCTACACCTTC.